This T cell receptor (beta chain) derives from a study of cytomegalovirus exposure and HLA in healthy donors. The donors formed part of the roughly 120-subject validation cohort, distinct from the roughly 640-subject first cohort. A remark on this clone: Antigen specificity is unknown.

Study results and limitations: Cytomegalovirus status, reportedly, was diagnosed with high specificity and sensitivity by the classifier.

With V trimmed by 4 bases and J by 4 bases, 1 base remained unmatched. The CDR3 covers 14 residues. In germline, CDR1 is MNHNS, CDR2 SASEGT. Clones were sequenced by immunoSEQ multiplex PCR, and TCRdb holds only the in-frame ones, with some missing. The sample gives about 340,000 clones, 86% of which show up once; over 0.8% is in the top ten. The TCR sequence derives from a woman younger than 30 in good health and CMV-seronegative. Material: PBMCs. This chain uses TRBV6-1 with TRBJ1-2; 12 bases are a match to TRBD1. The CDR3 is CASSGGQGAYGYTF. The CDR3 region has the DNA TGTGCCAGCAGTGGGGGACAGGGGGCCTATGGCTACACCTTC.